Shown below are 10 T cell receptor beta chains from a single sample sequenced in a study of shared clonotypes between healthy human individuals. TCRdb's copy holds only in-frame clones and misses some; the assay was immunoSEQ multiplex PCR. The sample has roughly 1,600,000 clones, 98% seen once. Source material: naive CD4+ T cells sorted from blood. Subset described: CD45RA+ positively selected. These receptors were collected from a man in his thirties or forties in good health.

The chain joins TRBV10-3 to TRBJ1-2; tentatively, D is TRBD1 (6 bases). Trimming removed 0 bases from V and 8 bases from J, with 16 bases in between. From germline, CDR1 is ENHRY and CDR2 SYGVKD. This CDR3 has 15 residues. CDR3 nucleotide sequence: TGTGCCATCAGTGAGTCCGGGACAAGCAATTTCGGCTACACCTTC. Its protein product is CAISESGTSNFGYTF.

In its sample, this clone was seen once. This chain uses TRBV11-2 with TRBJ2-3, with D hard to call. This CDR3 contains 12 residues. V was shortened by 1 base and J by 7 bases, with 6 bases between the two germline ends. CDR1 is SGHAT, CDR2 FQNNGV, per germline. The chain's CDR3 is CASSLGLNTQYF. The DNA of the CDR3 is TGTGCCAGCAGCTTAGGGTTAAATACGCAGTATTTT. The variable domain in full, with the rest retrieved from reference TRBV11-2 and TRBJ2-3, is EAGVAQSPRYKIIEKRQSVAFWCNPISGHATLYWYQQILGQGPKLLIQFQNNGVVDDSQLPKDRFSAERLKGVDSTLKIQPAKLEDSAVYLCASSLGLNTQYFGPGTRLTVL.

The chain links TRBV10-3 to TRBJ1-2; TRBD1 aligns across 9 bases. The junction had 6 bases not matched to a gene; V was cut back by 3 bases and J by 4 bases. Germline CDR1 and CDR2: ENHRY and SYGVKD. CDR3 length: 15 residues. In DNA form, the CDR3 reads TGTGCCATCAGTGAAGGGACAGGGAGCCGCTATGGCTACACCTTC. It is translated as CAISEGTGSRYGYTF.

This clone has a single count. J is TRBJ1-5 and V is TRBV28; possible D gene TRBD1, 5 bases. The CDR3 length is 14 residues. V lost 6 bases and J lost 6, with 15 bases in between. Germline V lookup: CDR1 MDHEN, CDR2 SYDVKM. As DNA, the CDR3 is TGTGCCAGCAGCCCCAGGCTCGGGGGTCAGCCCCAGCATTTT. Translation: CASSPRLGGQPQHF.

The rearrangement joins TRBV29-1 to TRBJ1-1; D is undetermined. V lost 4 bases, J lost 0 bases, and 18 bases lay in between. CDR3 length: 16 residues. CDR1 and CDR2 (germline): SQVTM, ANQGSEA. CDR3 nucleotides: TGCAGCGTTGTTCGTCGCAGCCGGGTTATGAACACTGAAGCTTTCTTT. As protein: CSVVRRSRVMNTEAFF. Drawing the rest from reference TRBV29-1 and TRBJ1-1, the complete variable domain is SAVISQKPSRDICQRGTSLTIQCQVDSQVTMMFWYRQQPGQSLTLIATANQGSEATYESGFVIDKFPISRPNLTFSTLTVSNMSPEDSSIYLCSVVRRSRVMNTEAFFGQGTRLTVV.

This clone is a singleton in its sample. The chain carries TRBV14 and TRBJ2-1, with 7 nucleotides matching TRBD1. Trimming at V came to 4 bases and at J to 8 bases, leaving 8 bases not matched to a gene. Germline V gene sequence: CDR1 SGHDN, CDR2 FVKESK. The CDR3 has 14 residues. The CDR3 sequence: CASSLRTGPDEQFF. CDR3 nucleotide sequence: TGTGCCAGCAGCCTCAGGACAGGACCGGATGAGCAGTTCTTC.

This chain links TRBV7-6 with TRBJ2-2, with D uncertain. Per the germline V gene, CDR1 is SGHVS and CDR2 is FNYEAQ. V lost 0 bases to trimming and J lost 4 bases, with 6 bases between them. CDR3 length: 14 residues. CDR3 sequence: CASSLALGTGELFF. The CDR3 DNA reads TGTGCCAGCAGCTTAGCGCTAGGCACCGGGGAGCTGTTTTTT.

J is TRBJ2-4 and V is TRBV28; the D gene is possibly TRBD1 (5 bases). Germline assignment: CDR1 MDHEN and CDR2 SYDVKM. The CDR3 sequence is 12 residues long. Trimming stripped 6 bases from V and 6 bases from J, with 9 bases between. CDR3 bases: TGTGCCAGCAGCCTAGACAGAAACATTCAGTACTTC. This sequence encodes CASSLDRNIQYF.

The chain links TRBV9 to TRBJ1-1, with 9 positions matching TRBD1. The CDR3 is 15 residues long. After removal of 4 bases from V and 4 bases from J, the junction contained 8 bases not matched to a gene. The germline V gene has CDR1 SGDLS and CDR2 YYNGEE. For the CDR3, the DNA is TGTGCCAGCAGCCTATTACAGGGGGCTGGCACTGAAGCTTTCTTT. Its protein product is CASSLLQGAGTEAFF.

The chain recombines TRBV7-9 with TRBJ2-3; 7 nucleotides agree with TRBD2. Germline values: CDR1 SEHNR, CDR2 FQNEAQ (reference sequence). Trimming at V came to 4 bases and at J to 2 bases, leaving 6 bases not matched to a gene. CDR3 length: 15 residues. CDR3 region: CASSYRSGITDTQYF. The CDR3 DNA reads TGTGCCAGCAGCTACAGGAGCGGGATCACAGATACGCAGTATTTT.